These T cell receptor beta chains were read from a single sample in a study of long-term antiretroviral therapy in people with HIV. Sequencing was performed with immunoSEQ multiplex PCR; in TCRdb, only in-frame clones are kept and a portion is missing. The data show more than 15,000 clones, 79% seen once. Sequences were derived from unsorted PBMCs, sampled at the start of antiretroviral therapy. Source of these receptors: a man aged 25-45 years with HIV. The CDR3 runs from the conserved cysteine through the conserved F or W. The D gene is left open where the match is weak. The size of a clone is reported for some rows only, either as once, few or many, or as a class for expanded clones.

j_call,clone_size,v_call,d_call,cdr3_nt,cdr3_aa
TRBJ2-7,few,TRBV7-3,TRBD1,TGTGCCAGCAGCCGGGACAGGGGCCACGAGCAGTACTTC,CASSRDRGHEQYF
TRBJ1-5,few,TRBV19,NA,TGTGCCAGTAGTACGGCAGATTTTAGCAATCAGCCCCAGCATTTT,CASSTADFSNQPQHF
TRBJ2-1,NA,TRBV7-9,TRBD2,TGTGCCAGCAGCCCCCGACTAGCGGGCCGCGACAATGAGCAGTTCTTC,CASSPRLAGRDNEQFF
TRBJ1-4,NA,TRBV28,TRBD1,TGTGCCAGCAGTTTCCGGACAGGATCGAGTGAAAAACTGTTTTTT,CASSFRTGSSEKLFF
TRBJ2-7,few,TRBV27,TRBD2,TGTGCCAGCAGTTTAGGGCTAGCGGGACCAGGCGAGCAGTACTTC,CASSLGLAGPGEQYF
TRBJ1-4,few,TRBV28,NA,TGTGCCAGCAGCCCCCCGACAGGCCCTAATGAAAAACTGTTTTTT,CASSPPTGPNEKLFF
TRBJ2-1,NA,TRBV4-1,TRBD2,TGCGCCAGCAGCCAAGAGTTCCTAGCGGGGGCCATCAACTCCTACAATGAGCAGTTCTTC,CASSQEFLAGAINSYNEQFF
TRBJ2-3,NA,TRBV4-1,NA,TGCGCCAGCAGCCAATCAGGAGGTAGACAGCTCACAGATACGCAGTATTTT,CASSQSGGRQLTDTQYF
TRBJ2-1,NA,TRBV6-5,NA,TGTGCCAGCAGTGTGGACGTTCAAAAGGTCTATGAGCAGTTCTTC,CASSVDVQKVYEQFF
TRBJ2-7,few,TRBV10-1,NA,TGCGCCAGCAGTTTCCGGTTGGCAGCTGACGAGCAGTACTTC,CASSFRLAADEQYF
TRBJ2-7,NA,TRBV4-3,TRBD2,TGCGCCAGCAGCCAAGATCAGGGAGGGTACTCCTACGAGCAGTACTTC,CASSQDQGGYSYEQYF
TRBJ1-5,NA,TRBV28,NA,TGTGCCAGCAGAACAGACAGATATAGCAATCAGCCCCAGCATTTT,CASRTDRYSNQPQHF
TRBJ1-4,NA,TRBV7-9,NA,TGTGCCAGCAGCGCACTGGGACTGGGGGAAAAACTGTTTTTT,CASSALGLGEKLFF
TRBJ1-5,NA,TRBV10-3,NA,TGTGCCATCAGGGGGGCAGGGGCTAGCAATCAGCCCCAGCATTTT,CAIRGAGASNQPQHF
TRBJ1-2,NA,TRBV18,NA,TGTGCCAGCTCACCAGCAGGGTCGATTGATGGCTACACCTTC,CASSPAGSIDGYTF
TRBJ1-1,once,TRBV4-1,NA,TGCGCCAGCAGCCCCCAGCAGACAGGGAACACTGAAGCTTTCTTT,CASSPQQTGNTEAFF
TRBJ2-6,NA,TRBV5-1,TRBD2,TGCGCCAGCACCCCGGGGGGGCGCTCTGGGGCCAACGTCCTGACTTTC,CASTPGGRSGANVLTF
TRBJ2-6,few,TRBV11-2,NA,TGTGCCAGCAGCAATGGGGGTTTCTCTGGGGCCAACGTCCTGACTTTC,CASSNGGFSGANVLTF